The rows below give T cell receptor beta chains drawn from one sample of a study of regulatory T cells in long-lasting Graves disease. TCRdb re-called the multiplex PCR reads through MiXCR, storing one row per CDR3 protein. In the table there are 310,000 or so distinct CDR3 sequences, around a fifth of which are singletons. Sequenced here: peripheral blood mononuclear cells (PBMCs), sampled when the disease was refractory, from a patient treated with antithyroid drugs. The source of these receptors is a female donor with Graves disease. Both conserved end residues are part of each CDR3. The D gene is left open where the match is weak. The listing skips clone size in some rows; elsewhere it reads once, few, many or a size class.

TRBJ1-1	.	few	TRBV30	TGTGCCTGGAGCTGGGGGTTGGACACTGAAGCTTTCTTT	CAWSWGLDTEAFF
TRBJ2-5	.	many	TRBV28	TGTGCCAGCAGATGGGGGAGCGAGACCCAGTACTTC	CASRWGSETQYF
TRBJ1-2	TRBD1	many	TRBV7-2	TGTGCCAGCAGCTTACAGGGGGGATTCGACTATGGCTACACCTTC	CASSLQGGFDYGYTF
TRBJ1-2	.	many	TRBV7-2	TGTGCCAGCAGCTCAGGACCGAATCGGGAAACGGGCTACACCTTC	CASSSGPNRETGYTF
TRBJ2-7	TRBD2	.	TRBV15	TGTGCCACCAGCGTATCCGAGCCCACGGGACTAGCGAGAAAGACCCTCTACGAGCAGTACTTC	CATSVSEPTGLARKTLYEQYF
TRBJ2-4	TRBD2	.	TRBV6-2/TRBV6-3	TGTGCCAGCAGTTACTCGACGCGGGCTAGCGGTAAAAACATTCAGTACTTC	CASSYSTRASGKNIQYF
TRBJ2-7	.	few	TRBV29-1	TGCAGCGTTGAAGGCGGGTCCCCCTACGAGCAGTACTTC	CSVEGGSPYEQYF
TRBJ1-4	.	.	TRBV25-1	TGTGCCAGCGGGCGTGGCGGGAATGAAAAACTGTTTTTT	CASGRGGNEKLFF
TRBJ2-2	.	many	TRBV27	TGTGCCAGCAGTTTCTTGGGCCCTCTGGCCGGGGAGCTGTTTTTT	CASSFLGPLAGELFF
TRBJ1-1	.	many	TRBV27	TGTGCCAGCAGTTTGTACACTGGCTCTCGAGCTTTCTTT	CASSLYTGSRAFF
TRBJ2-5	.	many	TRBV9	TGTGCCAGCAGCCCATATGCAGGGGTTGAGACCCAGTACTTC	CASSPYAGVETQYF
TRBJ1-1	TRBD1	many	TRBV20-1	TGCAGTGCCGATCAGGGGGATGGCACTGAAGCTTTCTTT	CSADQGDGTEAFF
TRBJ2-7	.	few	TRBV27	TGTGCCAGCAGTTTAGGAGGGGTAGGTACCTACGAGCAGTACTTC	CASSLGGVGTYEQYF
TRBJ2-2	.	.	TRBV9	TGTGCCAGCAGCGTCGGGGATACCGGGGAGCTGTTTTTT	CASSVGDTGELFF
TRBJ2-7	TRBD1	.	TRBV9	TGTGCCAGCAGTTACGCCCAGGGGGCCTACGAGCAGTACTTC	CASSYAQGAYEQYF
TRBJ1-5	.	.	TRBV2	TGTGCCAGCAGTGAAGCAGGAGGGTATAGCAATCAGCCCCCGCATTTT	CASSEAGGYSNQPPHF
TRBJ1-2	.	.	TRBV18	TGTGCCAGCTCACCGCGGTACCCGCAGACCTTACGTGGTGGCTACACCTTC	CASSPRYPQTLRGGYTF
TRBJ2-6	TRBD1	.	TRBV10-3	TGTGCCATCAGTGCATCTGGACAGGCTGGGGCCAACGTCCTGACTTTC	CAISASGQAGANVLTF
TRBJ2-1	.	.	TRBV28	TGTGCCAGCAGTTACATTACCTACAATGAGCAGTTCTTC	CASSYITYNEQFF
TRBJ2-1	TRBD2	.	TRBV28	TGTGCCAGCAGTTCGCCCGGACTAGCGGGAGACAATGAGCAGTTCTTC	CASSSPGLAGDNEQFF
TRBJ1-5	.	.	TRBV28	TGTGCCAGCAGTCAGGCGGGGACGCGCAATCAGCCCCAGCATTTT	CASSQAGTRNQPQHF
TRBJ1-2	.	few	TRBV6-2/TRBV6-3	TGTGCCAGCAGATCCCCCGGGGGCTATGGCTACACCTTC	CASRSPGGYGYTF
TRBJ2-5	.	many	TRBV2	TGTGCCAGCAGGCCAATAGCAGGTCGGGAGACCCAGTACTTC	CASRPIAGRETQYF
TRBJ2-5	.	few	TRBV19	TGTGCCAGTAGTATCCCCGGAGAGACCCAGTACTTC	CASSIPGETQYF
TRBJ2-5	.	many	TRBV6-2/TRBV6-3	TGTGCCAGCAGTGTCCTTCCCCAAGAGACCCAGTACTTC	CASSVLPQETQYF
TRBJ2-2	TRBD2	medium-sized	TRBV4-1	TGCGCCAGCCAAGATTTAGCGGGAGGACTCACCGGGGAGCTGTTTTTT	CASQDLAGGLTGELFF
TRBJ1-2	.	many	TRBV28	TGTGCCAGCAGTTTCACTGTCGGGGGCTATGGCTACACCTTC	CASSFTVGGYGYTF
TRBJ1-1	.	.	TRBV29-1	TGCAGCGTTGAAGTGGGGGACACCCTGAACACTGAAGCTTTCTTT	CSVEVGDTLNTEAFF
TRBJ1-5	.	.	TRBV7-2	TGTGCCAGCAGCGCCACTAACGATCAGCCCCAGCATTTT	CASSATNDQPQHF
TRBJ1-1	.	many	TRBV7-9	TGTGCCAGCAGCTTAGTTCAGCCTGAAGCTTTCTTT	CASSLVQPEAFF
TRBJ1-5	TRBD1	many	TRBV6-2/TRBV6-3	TGTGCCAGCAGTTCGACTGGGGACAGAAGAGTCCAGCCCCAGCATTTT	CASSSTGDRRVQPQHF
TRBJ2-5	.	many	TRBV18	TGTGCCAGCTCACCACCAGAGGGTATGGAGACCCAGTACTTC	CASSPPEGMETQYF
TRBJ1-4	TRBD1	many	TRBV15	TGTGCCACCAGCAGATCCCGACAGGGGGAAAAACTGTTTTTT	CATSRSRQGEKLFF
TRBJ2-4	.	.	TRBV12-3/TRBV12-4	TGTGCCAGCAGTGGAAACGCAAGCATTCAGTACTTC	CASSGNASIQYF
TRBJ2-7	.	.	TRBV20-1	TGCAGTGCTAGGAAGTTCGGCCTGCTCTCCTACGAGCAGTACTTC	CSARKFGLLSYEQYF
TRBJ1-1	TRBD1	.	TRBV3-1	TGTGCCAGCAGCCAATCCGACCGGGACAGCGAGTCTTTCTTT	CASSQSDRDSESFF
TRBJ2-5	.	many	TRBV7-8	TGTGCCAGCAGCTTATCCCCTTTTATCTCGAGAGTAGAGACCCAGTACTTC	CASSLSPFISRVETQYF
TRBJ2-2	.	few	TRBV24-1	TGTGCCACCCCCAGGGGAAGCGAGAACACCGGGGAGCTGTTTTTT	CATPRGSENTGELFF
TRBJ2-2	.	.	TRBV7-9	TGTGCCAGACTAGCTCCGAACACCGGGGAGCTGTTTTTT	CARLAPNTGELFF
TRBJ2-2	TRBD1	many	TRBV11-2	TGTGCCAGCAGCTTATTAGGCAGGGGGCGATCCGGGGAGCTGTTTTTT	CASSLLGRGRSGELFF
TRBJ2-4	.	many	TRBV5-5	TGTGCCAGCAGCTTGGAGGGAAACATTCAGTACTTC	CASSLEGNIQYF
TRBJ2-7	.	.	TRBV18	TGTGCCAGCTCACCGTCCGGTTTCTACGAGCAGTACTTC	CASSPSGFYEQYF
TRBJ1-1	.	many	TRBV20-1	TGCAGTGCTAGGCCCACAGGGAAGAACACTGAAGCTTTCTTT	CSARPTGKNTEAFF
TRBJ1-6	TRBD1	once	TRBV20-1	TGCAGTGCTAGAGTTGGTGGACAGGGTAATTCACCCCTCCACTTT	CSARVGGQGNSPLHF
TRBJ2-7	.	many	TRBV28	TGTGCCAGCACCTTTCGTCTCGGGAGCTCCTACGAGCAGTACTTC	CASTFRLGSSYEQYF
TRBJ1-5	TRBD1	many	TRBV28	TGTGCCAGCAGTTTCCCTCGACAGGGCCTATCAGCCCAGCATTTT	CASSFPRQGLSAQHF
TRBJ2-7	TRBD1	many	TRBV20-1	TGCAGTGCCAGGGGGAGTTCAACCTACGAGCAGTACTTC	CSARGSSTYEQYF
TRBJ2-7	.	many	TRBV18	TGTGCCAGCAGTCCCCCGGGACACCCCTACGAGCAGTACTTC	CASSPPGHPYEQYF
TRBJ2-3	.	many	TRBV11-2	TGTGCCAGCAGCATGGGGACACCCGATCCGAACACAGATACGCAGTATTTT	CASSMGTPDPNTDTQYF
TRBJ2-3	.	.	TRBV6-1	TGTGCCAGCAGGCCAGACACGGGACGCAGCAGCACAGATACGCAGTATTTT	CASRPDTGRSSTDTQYF
TRBJ1-1	.	few	TRBV6-2/TRBV6-3	TGTGCCAGCAGGATTTTTAGGGGCGAAGCTTTCTTT	CASRIFRGEAFF
TRBJ2-2	.	.	TRBV28	TGTGCCAGCATCAAGAGCTCAGGTACCGGGGAGCTGTTTTTT	CASIKSSGTGELFF
TRBJ2-1	TRBD2	.	TRBV12-3/TRBV12-4	TGTGCCAGCAGTTCAGTGGCTAGCGGGTCCTACAATGAGCAGTTCTTC	CASSSVASGSYNEQFF
TRBJ1-2	TRBD1	.	TRBV3-1	TGTGCCAGCAGCCAAGGCTACGGGGACAGGGGATACAGCACCTTC	CASSQGYGDRGYSTF
TRBJ2-5	.	.	TRBV20-1	TGCAGTGCTGGATCACTAGAGGGACCGCAAGAGACCCAGTACTTC	CSAGSLEGPQETQYF
TRBJ2-3	TRBD2	.	TRBV7-8	TGTGCCAGCAGCTTGTTCGGGACTAGCGCGGGAGATACGCAGTATTTT	CASSLFGTSAGDTQYF
TRBJ2-1	.	few	TRBV12-3/TRBV12-4	TGTGCCAGCAGTTTTAGTGGTTGGGAGCAGTTCTTC	CASSFSGWEQFF
TRBJ1-5	.	many	TRBV30	TGTGCCTGGAGTGTAGGGAGCAATCAGCCCCAGCATTTT	CAWSVGSNQPQHF
TRBJ2-7	TRBD2	few	TRBV30	TGTGCCTGGAGTCGGACTAGCAGAACCTACGAGCAGTACTTC	CAWSRTSRTYEQYF